This T cell receptor beta chain was identified in a study of blood T cell repertoires in COVID-19. Overall study: Samples came from the United States, Italy and Spain, spanning acute and convalescent COVID-19. The analysed material was cDNA or gDNA that came from T cells, B-cell-depleted T cells, or PBMCs.

Authors' data handling: Using reference gene primer amplification, nucleated cell counts were estimated. Only in-frame clones appear in the TCRdb table, and some are missing; sequencing was by immunoSEQ multiplex PCR. Clone size and the V and J calls come from that table; the DNA yielded D and trimming. Altogether around 130,000 clones are present, roughly three quarters being singletons, with the ten largest covering roughly 7.3%. With 4 bases clipped from V and 5 bases from J, the junction kept 2 bases outside the gene matches. The CDR3 has 13 residues. Germline V gives CDR1 SGDLS, CDR2 YYNGEE. The specimen was peripheral blood. The V and J genes are TRBV9 and TRBJ2-2; 7 bases are a match to TRBD1. This TCR derives from a human donor in a cohort sampled during active COVID-19. The CDR3 region is CASSRGQTGELFF. The CDR3 DNA reads TGTGCCAGCAGCAGGGGACAGACCGGGGAGCTGTTTTTT.